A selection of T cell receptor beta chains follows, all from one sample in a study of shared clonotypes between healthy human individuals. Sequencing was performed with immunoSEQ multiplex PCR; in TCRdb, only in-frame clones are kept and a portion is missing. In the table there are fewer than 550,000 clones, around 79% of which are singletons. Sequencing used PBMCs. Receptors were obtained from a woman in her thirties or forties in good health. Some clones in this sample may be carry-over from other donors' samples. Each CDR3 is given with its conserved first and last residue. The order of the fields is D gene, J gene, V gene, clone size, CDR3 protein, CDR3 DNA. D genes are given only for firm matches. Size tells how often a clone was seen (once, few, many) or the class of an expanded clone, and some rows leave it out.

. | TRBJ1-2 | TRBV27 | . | CASSSPRTNYGYTF | TGTGCCAGCAGTTCGCCCAGGACTAACTATGGCTACACCTTC
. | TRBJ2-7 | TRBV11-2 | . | CASSGVAVPRYEQYF | TGTGCCAGCAGCGGGGTCGCAGTCCCCCGCTACGAGCAGTACTTC
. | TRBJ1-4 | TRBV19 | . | CASSIAIGAFTGEKLFF | TGTGCCAGTAGTATAGCGATCGGGGCTTTTACGGGGGAAAAACTGTTTTTT
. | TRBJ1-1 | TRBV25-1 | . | CASSESFGGIEAFF | TGTGCCAGCAGTGAATCATTCGGGGGAATTGAAGCTTTCTTT
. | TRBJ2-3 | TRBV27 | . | CASSFGGLTDTQYF | TGTGCCAGCAGTTTTGGGGGCCTCACAGATACGCAGTATTTT
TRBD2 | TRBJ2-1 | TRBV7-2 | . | CASSYYSGTSGRFWEQFF | TGTGCCAGCAGCTATTACTCCGGGACTAGCGGGAGATTTTGGGAGCAGTTCTTC
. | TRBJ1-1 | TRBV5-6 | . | CASSLGTGVAEAFF | TGTGCCAGCAGCTTAGGTACCGGGGTCGCTGAAGCTTTCTTT
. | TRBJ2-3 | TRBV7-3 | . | CASSLGLAADTQYF | TGTGCCAGCAGCTTGGGGCTAGCTGCAGATACGCAGTATTTT
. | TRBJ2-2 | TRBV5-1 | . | CASSGSGGGPGELFF | TGCGCCAGCAGCGGTAGCGGAGGGGGGCCCGGGGAGCTGTTTTTT
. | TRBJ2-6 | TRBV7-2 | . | CASSLVGTYVSGANVLTF | TGTGCCAGCAGCTTAGTCGGGACGTATGTCTCTGGGGCCAACGTCCTGACTTTC
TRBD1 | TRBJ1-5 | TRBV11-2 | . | CASSFQGAGQPQHF | TGTGCCAGCAGCTTTCAGGGGGCTGGGCAGCCCCAGCATTTT
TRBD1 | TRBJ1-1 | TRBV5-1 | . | CASSLGTGYTEAFF | TGCGCCAGCAGCTTGGGGACAGGGTACACTGAAGCTTTCTTT
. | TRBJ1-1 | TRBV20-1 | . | CSASSNTEAFF | TGCAGTGCTAGCAGTAACACTGAAGCTTTCTTT
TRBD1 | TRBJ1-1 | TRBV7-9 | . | CASRPRQGNMNTEAFF | TGTGCCAGCAGACCCCGACAGGGTAACATGAACACTGAAGCTTTCTTT
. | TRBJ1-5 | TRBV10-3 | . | CAISEDRYSNQPQHF | TGTGCCATCAGTGAGGACAGATATAGCAATCAGCCCCAGCATTTT
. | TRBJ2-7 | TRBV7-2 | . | CASSSTYEQYF | TGTGCCAGCAGTAGCACCTACGAGCAGTACTTC
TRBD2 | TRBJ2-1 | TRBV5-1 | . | CASRTGTSAYNEQFF | TGCGCCAGCCGAACCGGGACTAGCGCGTACAATGAGCAGTTCTTC
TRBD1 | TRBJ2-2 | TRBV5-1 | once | CASSLAPGQATGELFF | TGCGCCAGCAGTTTGGCCCCGGGACAGGCTACCGGGGAGCTGTTTTTT
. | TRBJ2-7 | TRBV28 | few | CASSLFGRGLKSHEQYF | TGTGCCAGCAGTTTATTCGGCAGGGGCCTAAAGTCCCACGAGCAGTACTTC
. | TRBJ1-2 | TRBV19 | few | CASTLGGYGYTF | TGTGCCAGTACATTGGGGGGCTACGGCTACACCTTC
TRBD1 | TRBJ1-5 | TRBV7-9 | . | CASSLARRGNNQPQHF | TGTGCCAGCAGCTTAGCGCGCAGGGGGAACAATCAGCCCCAGCATTTT
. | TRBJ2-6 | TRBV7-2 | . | CASRQGTSGANVLTF | TGTGCCAGCAGGCAAGGGACCTCTGGGGCCAACGTCCTGACTTTC
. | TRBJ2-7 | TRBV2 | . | CASSAGTVGGEQYF | TGTGCCAGCAGTGCCGGGACAGTGGGGGGCGAGCAGTACTTC
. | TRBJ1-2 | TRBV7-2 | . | CASSANRDGGYTF | TGTGCCAGCAGCGCTAACAGGGATGGTGGCTACACCTTC
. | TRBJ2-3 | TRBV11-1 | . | CASSLGGPSSTDTQYF | TGTGCCAGCAGCTTAGGTGGTCCCTCCTCCACAGATACGCAGTATTTT
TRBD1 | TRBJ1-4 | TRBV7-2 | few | CASSRGQGGGEKLFF | TGTGCCAGCAGCAGGGGACAGGGCGGAGGAGAAAAACTGTTTTTT
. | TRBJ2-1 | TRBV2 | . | CASSELGEQFF | TGTGCCAGCAGTGAATTGGGTGAGCAGTTCTTC
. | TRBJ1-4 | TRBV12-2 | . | CASRDVRRMWGQGEKLFF | TGTGCAAGTCGCGATGTAAGGCGTATGTGGGGCCAGGGTGAAAAACTGTTTTTT
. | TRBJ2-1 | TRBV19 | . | CASSIRSVDNEQFF | TGTGCCAGTAGTATACGGAGTGTGGATAATGAGCAGTTCTTC
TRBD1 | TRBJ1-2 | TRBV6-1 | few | CASSVGTAPRGYGYTF | TGTGCCAGCAGTGTCGGGACAGCCCCTAGAGGCTATGGCTACACCTTC
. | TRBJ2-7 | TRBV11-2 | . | CASSLDRGHTYEQYF | TGTGCCAGCAGCTTAGATCGAGGACACACCTACGAGCAGTACTTC
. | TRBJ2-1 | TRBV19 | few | CASRDRYNEQFF | TGTGCCAGCAGGGACCGATACAATGAGCAGTTCTTC
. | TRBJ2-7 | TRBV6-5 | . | CASSTVGHTYEQYF | TGTGCCAGCTCTACGGTGGGACATACCTACGAGCAGTACTTC
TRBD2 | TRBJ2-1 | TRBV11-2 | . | CASSLGVAGSYNEQFF | TGTGCCAGCAGCTTAGGGGTAGCGGGAAGTTACAATGAGCAGTTCTTC
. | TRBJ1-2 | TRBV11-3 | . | CASGPETSWTNYGYTF | TGTGCCAGCGGCCCCGAGACCTCTTGGACGAACTATGGCTACACCTTC
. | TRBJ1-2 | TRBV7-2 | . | CASSSREAPPREF | TGTGCCAGCAGCTCCAGAGAGGCCCCACCGAGAGAGTTC
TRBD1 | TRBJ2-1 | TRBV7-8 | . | CASSLPTGVSYNEQFF | TGTGCCAGCAGCTTACCTACAGGGGTCTCCTACAATGAGCAGTTCTTC